The present TCR beta chain was sequenced within a study of blood T cell repertoires in COVID-19. TCRdb's copy holds only in-frame clones and misses some; the assay was immunoSEQ multiplex PCR. The sample has over 75,000 clones, 90% seen once; the top ten hold more than 1.5%. V was pared by 4 bases and J by 1 base, with 8 bases of the junction left unmatched. The CDR3 is 17 residues long. Germline CDR1 is LGHDT and CDR2 is YNNKEL (reference sequence). Sample: peripheral blood. The chain couples TRBV3-1 (or the pseudogene TRBV3-2) to TRBJ2-7; the match to TRBD2 covers 12 bases. The sequence was obtained from a man in his 60s with acute or convalescent COVID-19. The CDR3 is CASSLGVGLAGSYEQYF. The DNA for the CDR3 is TGTGCCAGCAGCCTAGGGGTAGGACTAGCGGGATCCTACGAGCAGTACTTC.